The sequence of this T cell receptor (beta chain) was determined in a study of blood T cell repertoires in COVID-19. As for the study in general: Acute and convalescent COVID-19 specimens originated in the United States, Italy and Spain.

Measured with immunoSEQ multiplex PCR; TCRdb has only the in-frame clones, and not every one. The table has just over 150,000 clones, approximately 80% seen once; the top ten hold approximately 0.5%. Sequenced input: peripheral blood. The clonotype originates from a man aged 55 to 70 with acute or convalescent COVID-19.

The CDR3 loop reads CARSFQRGASYEQYF. CDR3 bases: TGTGCCAGAAGCTTCCAGCGGGGGGCCTCCTACGAGCAGTACTTC. V and J are TRBV5-3 and TRBJ2-7; 9 positions agree with TRBD2. TRBV5-3 is identified as an open reading frame with a role that is uncertain. The CDR3 runs to 15 residues. The V segment lost 2 bases and the J segment 0 bases; nucleotides outside the gene matches: 3.